Reported below is one T cell receptor (beta chain). It has no known antigen specificity. Per-base qualities were not stored, and no clone one base away is much larger. The data originate from a study of blood T cell repertoires in COVID-19 (dated by TCRdb to between 2020 and 2021). Background for the entire study: Samples from collaborators originated in the United States, Italy and Spain and spanned both the acute and convalescent phases of COVID-19. The material from the prospective study consisted of cDNA or gDNA derived from T cells, B-cell-depleted T cells, or PBMCs. Subjects who had been exposed to COVID-19, were actively infected with it, or had recovered from it provided the deeply sampled blood TCRbeta repertoires that made up the dataset. A freely available public database, intended as a resource for researchers studying the immune response to SARS-CoV-2, is where the repertoires were released. The samples were drawn from the first 160 participants of the ongoing ImmuneRACE study and from under 1,500 subjects provided by 6 global collaborators. The sample metadata nearly always contained a de-identified subject ID, COVID-19 status, age in years and sex. HLA class I and class II types, where available, came from metadata supplied by the sample provider rather than from assay-based typing. General study outcomes and caveats: The quantity of clinical and demographic metadata differed by source and by participant and was supplied without curation.

TCRbeta CDR3 regions were amplified from genomic DNA using the immunoSEQ Assay, a bias-controlled multiplex PCR. The original methods were these. Nucleated cell counts per sample were estimated from amplification of reference gene primers within the assay. Sequence reads were collapsed and filtered to measure the absolute abundance of every unique TCRbeta CDR3 rearrangement. Productive Simpson clonality was computed per sample as the square root of Simpson's diversity index over productive rearrangements. The immuneACCESS repertoire file appears here via TCRdb, limited to in-frame rearrangements. These files lack a portion of the clones; in checked studies, under half of the deficit traces to unresolved V genes, and the cause of the others is not known. V and J calls and clone size are copied from that table; D and trimming were computed from the DNA. The sample contains 150,000 to 200,000 clones, about 75% of them found a single time. Approximately 27% of the sample lies in the top ten.

The V and J ends are trimmed by 2 bases and 4 bases, leaving 15 bases between them. Counted from cysteine to phenylalanine, this CDR3 has 15 amino acids. The sequence is cut down to CDR3 DNA, 45 bases in frame from base 1. Based on the germline V gene, the CDR1 and CDR2 sequences are SGHDT and YYEEEE. Collaborating institutions collected whole blood in K2EDTA tubes following their own protocols. For TCRbeta analysis, collaborator samples were shipped as frozen whole blood, as isolated PBMCs, or as DNA extracted from either sample type. This clonotype was sampled from a woman in her 70s with acute or convalescent COVID-19. Recombination joined TRBV5-6 with TRBJ2-5; the best D guess is TRBD1, with 8 bases matching. The sequencing sample was made of peripheral blood. DNA sequence: TGTGCCAGCAGCTTACCCACAGGGGGGGCAGAGACCCAGTACTTC. This yields the protein CASSLPTGGAETQYF. With the portions outside the CDR3 filled from the reference TRBV5-6 and TRBJ2-5 genes, the complete variable region becomes DAGVTQSPTHLIKTRGQQVTLRCSPKSGHDTVSWYQQALGQGPQFIFQYYEEEERQRGNFPDRFSGHQFPNYSSELNVNALLLGDSALYLCASSLPTGGAETQYFGPGTRLLVL.